This T cell receptor (beta chain) is from a study of cytomegalovirus exposure and HLA in healthy donors. Background on the study: The approximately 110 validation repertoires, a later analysis reported, used the same platform as the approximately 630 first-cohort repertoires. General observations from the study: The study labeled fewer than 200 TCR beta chains cytomegalovirus-associated. The CMV antigen specificity of a few CMV-associated chains was confirmed through in vitro analysis.

Of note for this clone: Its antigen is undetermined.

The germline gives CDR1 MNHNS, CDR2 SASEGT. V shed 4 bases, J shed 1 base, and the junction held 9 bases outside the gene matches. CDR3 length: 17 amino acids. Assay used: immunoSEQ multiplex PCR; TCRdb lists only in-frame clones, some missing. The sample consists of roughly 100,000 clones, about 94% of them appearing once. This TCR was recovered from a woman aged 18-29 years in good health and CMV-seronegative. The chain carries TRBV6-1 and TRBJ2-2; 7 nucleotides agree with TRBD1. Material for sequencing was PBMCs. The CDR3 DNA reads as TGTGCCAGCAGTGCTGGGACAGCACCTTTGAACACCGGGGAGCTGTTTTTT. Translating gives CASSAGTAPLNTGELFF.